This entry is about one T cell receptor beta chain. This CDR3 contains 16 residues. Germline lookup yields CDR1 MDHEN and CDR2 SYDVKM. Trimming took 5 bases from V and 6 from J; bases not matched to a gene: 10. The sample belongs to a study of T-cell reconstitution after alpha-beta-depleted transplantation in children. TCRbeta library construction was performed incorporating unique molecular identifiers. TCRdb processed the PCR reads anew with MiXCR; each CDR3 protein has one entry. This repertoire shows over 550,000 distinct CDR3 sequences, roughly 10% found once; its top ten account for around 4%. The chain combines TRBV28 with TRBJ2-3, with 11 positions matching TRBD2. The TCR originated in a human donor who donated a stem cell graft to a child with acute myeloid leukemia. Material: PBMCs from the stem cell graft donor, obtained from the stem cell graft. CDR3 DNA: TGTGCCAGCAGTCCCCGGACTAGCGGGTATTATGATACGCAGTATTTT. The encoded protein is CASSPRTSGYYDTQYF.